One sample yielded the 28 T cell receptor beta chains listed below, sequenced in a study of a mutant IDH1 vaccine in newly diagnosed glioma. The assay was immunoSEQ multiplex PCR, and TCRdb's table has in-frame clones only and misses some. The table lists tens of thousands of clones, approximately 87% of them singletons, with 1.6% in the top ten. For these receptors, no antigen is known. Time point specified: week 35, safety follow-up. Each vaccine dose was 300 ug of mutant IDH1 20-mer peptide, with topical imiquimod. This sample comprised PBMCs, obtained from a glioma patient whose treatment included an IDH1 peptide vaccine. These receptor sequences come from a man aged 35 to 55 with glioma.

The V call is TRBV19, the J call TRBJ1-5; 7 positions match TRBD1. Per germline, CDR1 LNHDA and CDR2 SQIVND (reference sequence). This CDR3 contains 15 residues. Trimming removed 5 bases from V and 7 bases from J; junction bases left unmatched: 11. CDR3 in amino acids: CASSSGGAGNQPQHF. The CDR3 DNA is TGTGCCAGTAGTTCAGGGGGGGCAGGGAACCAGCCCCAGCATTTT.

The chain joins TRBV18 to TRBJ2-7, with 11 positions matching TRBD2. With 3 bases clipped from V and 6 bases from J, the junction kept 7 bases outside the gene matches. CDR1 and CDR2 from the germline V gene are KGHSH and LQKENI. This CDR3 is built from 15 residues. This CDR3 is CASSPTSGTSGEQYF. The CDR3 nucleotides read TGTGCCAGCTCACCGACTAGCGGGACTAGCGGCGAGCAGTACTTC.

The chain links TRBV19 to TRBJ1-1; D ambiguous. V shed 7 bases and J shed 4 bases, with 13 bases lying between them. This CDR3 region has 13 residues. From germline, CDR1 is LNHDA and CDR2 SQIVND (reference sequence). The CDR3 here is CASKPFLGTEAFF. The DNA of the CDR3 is TGTGCCAGTAAGCCATTCTTGGGCACTGAAGCTTTCTTT.

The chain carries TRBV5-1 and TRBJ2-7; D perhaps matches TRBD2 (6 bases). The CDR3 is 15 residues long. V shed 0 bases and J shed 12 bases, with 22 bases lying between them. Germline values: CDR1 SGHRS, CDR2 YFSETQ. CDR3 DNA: TGCGCCAGCAGCTTGGATGGCGGGACCCTCGGGTTAGGGTACTTC. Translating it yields CASSLDGGTLGLGYF.

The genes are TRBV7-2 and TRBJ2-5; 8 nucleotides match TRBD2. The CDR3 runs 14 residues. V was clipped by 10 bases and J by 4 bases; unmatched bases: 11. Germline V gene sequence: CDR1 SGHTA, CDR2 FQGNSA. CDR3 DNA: TGTGCCACCGGACGGGCGGGAGGCCCAGAGACCCAGTACTTC. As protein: CATGRAGGPETQYF.

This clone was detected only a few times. CDR3 sequence (DNA): TGTGCCCGGGGTCCATCCAATGAAAAACTGTTTTTT. This sequence encodes CARGPSNEKLFF. This sequence joins TRBV21-1 and TRBJ1-4. TRBV21-1 is termed a pseudogene. The CDR3 has 12 residues.

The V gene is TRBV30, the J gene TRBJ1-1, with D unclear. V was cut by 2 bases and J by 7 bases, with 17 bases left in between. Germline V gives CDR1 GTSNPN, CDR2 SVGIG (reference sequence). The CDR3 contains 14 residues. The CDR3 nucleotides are TGTGCCTGGAGTTGGTCTTTGAATGGGAGTGAAGCTTTCTTT. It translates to CAWSWSLNGSEAFF.

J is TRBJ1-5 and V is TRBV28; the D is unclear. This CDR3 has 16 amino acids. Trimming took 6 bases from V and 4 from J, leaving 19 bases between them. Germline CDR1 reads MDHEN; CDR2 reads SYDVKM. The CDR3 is CASRRDSPAFNQPQHF. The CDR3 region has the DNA TGTGCCAGCAGGAGGGATTCCCCGGCCTTTAATCAGCCCCAGCATTTT.

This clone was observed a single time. CDR3 region: CASSYYRGRETQYF. The CDR3 nucleotides read TGTGCCAGCAGTTACTATAGGGGTAGAGAGACCCAGTACTTC. This chain joins TRBV6-5 and TRBJ2-5; maybe TRBD1 (5 bases). This CDR3 has 14 amino acids. Germline CDR1 reads MNHEY; CDR2 reads SVGAGI. V lost 1 base and J 4 bases, leaving 10 bases between the germline ends.

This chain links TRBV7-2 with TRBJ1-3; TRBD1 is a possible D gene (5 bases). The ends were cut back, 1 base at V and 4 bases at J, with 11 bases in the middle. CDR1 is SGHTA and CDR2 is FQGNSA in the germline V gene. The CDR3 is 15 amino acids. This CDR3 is CASSLVAGIGNTIYF. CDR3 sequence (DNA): TGTGCCAGCAGCTTAGTAGCAGGGATCGGAAACACCATATATTTT.

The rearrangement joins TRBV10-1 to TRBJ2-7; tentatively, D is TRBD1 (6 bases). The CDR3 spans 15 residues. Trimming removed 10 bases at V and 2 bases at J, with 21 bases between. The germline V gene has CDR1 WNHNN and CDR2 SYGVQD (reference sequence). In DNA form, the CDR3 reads TGCGCCAACGATAATAGGGACAATTTCCCCTACGAGCAGTACTTC. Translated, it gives CANDNRDNFPYEQYF.

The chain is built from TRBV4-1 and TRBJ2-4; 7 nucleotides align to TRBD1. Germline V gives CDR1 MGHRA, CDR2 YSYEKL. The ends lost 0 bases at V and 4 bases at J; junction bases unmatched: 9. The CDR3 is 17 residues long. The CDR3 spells CASSQDPGTVFKNIQYF. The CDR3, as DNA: TGCGCCAGCAGCCAAGATCCGGGGACAGTTTTTAAAAACATTCAGTACTTC.

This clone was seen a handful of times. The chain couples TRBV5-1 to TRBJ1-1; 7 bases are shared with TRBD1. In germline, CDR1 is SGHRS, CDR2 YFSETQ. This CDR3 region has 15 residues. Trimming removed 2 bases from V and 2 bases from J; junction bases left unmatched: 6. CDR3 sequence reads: CASSFQGGSNTEAFF. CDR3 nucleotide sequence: TGCGCCAGCAGCTTCCAGGGGGGATCCAACACTGAAGCTTTCTTT.

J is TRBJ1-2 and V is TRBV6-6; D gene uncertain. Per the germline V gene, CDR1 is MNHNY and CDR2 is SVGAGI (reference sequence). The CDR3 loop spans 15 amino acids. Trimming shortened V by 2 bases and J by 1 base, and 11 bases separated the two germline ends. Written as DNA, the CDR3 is TGTGCCAGCAGTTACCCCGGGCCGGGTAACTATGGCTACACCTTC. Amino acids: CASSYPGPGNYGYTF.

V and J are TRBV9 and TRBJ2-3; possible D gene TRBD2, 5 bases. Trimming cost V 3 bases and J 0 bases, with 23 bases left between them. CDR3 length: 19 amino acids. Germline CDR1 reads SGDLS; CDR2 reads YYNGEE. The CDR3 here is CASSGRRLGSGGSTDTQYF. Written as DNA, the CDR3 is TGTGCCAGCAGCGGGAGGCGTCTGGGGTCGGGCGGTAGCACAGATACGCAGTATTTT.

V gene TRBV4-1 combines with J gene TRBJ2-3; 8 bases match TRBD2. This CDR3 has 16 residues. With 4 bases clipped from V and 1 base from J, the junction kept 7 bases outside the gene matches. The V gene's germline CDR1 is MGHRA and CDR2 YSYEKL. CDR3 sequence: CASSRSTGGGTDTQYF. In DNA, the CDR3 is TGCGCCAGCAGCCGGTCCACGGGAGGGGGCACAGATACGCAGTATTTT.

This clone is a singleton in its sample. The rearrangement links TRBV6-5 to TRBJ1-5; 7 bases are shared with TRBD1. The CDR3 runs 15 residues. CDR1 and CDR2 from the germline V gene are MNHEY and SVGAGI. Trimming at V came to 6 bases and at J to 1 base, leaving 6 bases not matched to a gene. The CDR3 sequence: CASRSQGMSNQPQHF. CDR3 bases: TGTGCCAGCAGATCACAGGGGATGAGCAATCAGCCCCAGCATTTT.

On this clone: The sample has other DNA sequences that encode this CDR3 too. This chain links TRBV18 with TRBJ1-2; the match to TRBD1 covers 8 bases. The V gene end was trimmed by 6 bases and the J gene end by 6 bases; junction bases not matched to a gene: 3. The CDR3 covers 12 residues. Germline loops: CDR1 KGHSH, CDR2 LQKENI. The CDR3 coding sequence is TGTGCCAGCTCGCCGGACAGGGATGGCTACACCTTC. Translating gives CASSPDRDGYTF.

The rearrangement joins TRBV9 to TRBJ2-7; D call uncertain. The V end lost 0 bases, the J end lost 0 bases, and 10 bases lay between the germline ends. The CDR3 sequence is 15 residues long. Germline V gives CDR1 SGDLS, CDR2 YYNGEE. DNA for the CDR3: TGTGCCAGCAGCGTAGGTATAGGATACTCCTACGAGCAGTACTTC. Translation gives CASSVGIGYSYEQYF.

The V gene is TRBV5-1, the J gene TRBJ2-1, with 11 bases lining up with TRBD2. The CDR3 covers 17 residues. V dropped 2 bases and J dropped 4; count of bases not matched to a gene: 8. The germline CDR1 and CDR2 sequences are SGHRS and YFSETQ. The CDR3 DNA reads TGCGCCAGCAGCTTACCGGGACTAGCGGTCGGGTACAATGAGCAGTTCTTC. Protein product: CASSLPGLAVGYNEQFF.

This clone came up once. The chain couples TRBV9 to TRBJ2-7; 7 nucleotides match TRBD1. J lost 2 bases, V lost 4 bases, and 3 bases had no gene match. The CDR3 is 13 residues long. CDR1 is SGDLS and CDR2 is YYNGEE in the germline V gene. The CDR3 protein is CASSNRGTYEQYF. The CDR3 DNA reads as TGTGCCAGCAGCAACAGGGGCACCTACGAGCAGTACTTC. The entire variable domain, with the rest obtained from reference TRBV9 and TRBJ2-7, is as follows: DSGVTQTPKHLITATGQRVTLRCSPRSGDLSVYWYQQSLDQGLQFLIQYYNGEERAKGNILERFSAQQFPDLHSELNLSSLELGDSALYFCASSNRGTYEQYFGPGTRLTVT.

In nucleotides, the CDR3 is TGTGCCAGCAGTGAATATAGGTGGGGAGCCTACGAGCAGTACTTC. Protein product: CASSEYRWGAYEQYF. V is TRBV25-1 and J is TRBJ2-7; weak D call: TRBD2 (5 bases). Germline CDR1 reads MGHDK; CDR2 reads SYGVNS. The CDR3 sequence is 15 residues long. The ends were cut back, 0 bases at V and 2 bases at J, with 11 bases in the middle.

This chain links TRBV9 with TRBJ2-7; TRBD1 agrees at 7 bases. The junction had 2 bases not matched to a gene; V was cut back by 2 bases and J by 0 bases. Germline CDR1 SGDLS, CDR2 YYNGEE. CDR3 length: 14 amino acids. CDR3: CASSVRDSSYEQYF. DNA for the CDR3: TGTGCCAGCAGCGTCCGGGACAGCTCCTACGAGCAGTACTTC.

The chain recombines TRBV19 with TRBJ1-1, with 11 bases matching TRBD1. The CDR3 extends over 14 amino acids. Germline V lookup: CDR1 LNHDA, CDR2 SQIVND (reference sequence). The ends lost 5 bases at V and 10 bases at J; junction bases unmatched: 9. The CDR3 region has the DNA TGTGCCAGTAGTTCGGGGACAGGGGGAAATCGAGCTTTCTTT. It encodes CASSSGTGGNRAFF.

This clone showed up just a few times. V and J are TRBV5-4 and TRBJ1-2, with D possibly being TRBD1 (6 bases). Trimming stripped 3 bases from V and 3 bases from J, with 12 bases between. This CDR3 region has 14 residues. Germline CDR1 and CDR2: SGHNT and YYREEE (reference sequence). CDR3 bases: TGTGCCAGCAGCTCCAGCGGACAGTACTATGGCTACACCTTC. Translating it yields CASSSSGQYYGYTF.

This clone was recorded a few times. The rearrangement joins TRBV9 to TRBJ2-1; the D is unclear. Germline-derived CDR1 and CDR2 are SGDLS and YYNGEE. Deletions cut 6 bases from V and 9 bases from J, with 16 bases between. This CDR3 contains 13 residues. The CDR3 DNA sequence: TGTGCCAGCAACACGCCAGGTGCGGTTGAGCAGTTCTTC. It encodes CASNTPGAVEQFF. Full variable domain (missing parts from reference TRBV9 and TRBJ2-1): DSGVTQTPKHLITATGQRVTLRCSPRSGDLSVYWYQQSLDQGLQFLIQYYNGEERAKGNILERFSAQQFPDLHSELNLSSLELGDSALYFCASNTPGAVEQFFGPGTRLTVL.

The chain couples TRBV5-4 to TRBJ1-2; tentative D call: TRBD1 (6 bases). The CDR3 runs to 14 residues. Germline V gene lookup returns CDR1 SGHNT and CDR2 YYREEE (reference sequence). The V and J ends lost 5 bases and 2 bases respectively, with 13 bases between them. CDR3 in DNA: TGTGCCAGCAGTAAACAGGGAAGCAACTATGGCTACACCTTC. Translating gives CASSKQGSNYGYTF.

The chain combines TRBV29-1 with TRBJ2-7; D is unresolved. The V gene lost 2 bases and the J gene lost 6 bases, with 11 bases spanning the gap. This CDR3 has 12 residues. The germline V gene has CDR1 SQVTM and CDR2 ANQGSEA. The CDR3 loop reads CSVELPGSEQYF. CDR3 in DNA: TGCAGCGTTGAATTGCCTGGGTCCGAGCAGTACTTC.